One sample yielded the 21 T cell receptor beta chains listed below, sequenced in a study of control samples from healthy donors and cancer patients. Only in-frame clones appear in the TCRdb table, and some are missing; sequencing was by immunoSEQ multiplex PCR. Of about 180,000 clones listed, around 90% were seen once; the top ten hold around 1.5%. The sequenced material came from blood. All receptors derive from a woman between 45 and 65 years old in good health.

This sequence joins TRBV12-3 or TRBV12-4 and TRBJ1-1, with unresolved D. This CDR3 region has 12 residues. V was clipped by 3 bases and J by 0 bases, with 2 bases between them. As DNA, the CDR3 is TGTGCCAGCAGTTTCTTGAACACTGAAGCTTTCTTT. Its protein is CASSFLNTEAFF.

The V and J genes are TRBV9 and TRBJ2-5, with a tentative D call TRBD2 (5 bases). CDR1 is SGDLS, CDR2 YYNGEE, per germline. Trimming left V 4 bases short and J 8 bases short, with 15 bases between. This CDR3 has 13 amino acids. CDR3 sequence (DNA): TGTGCCAGCAGCCATGGAGGAGTTCTTACCCAGTACTTC. This gives the protein CASSHGGVLTQYF.

This chain connects TRBV30 to TRBJ1-4; 9 bases match TRBD1. Trimming cost V 5 bases and J 8 bases; bases outside gene matches: 12. The V gene's germline CDR1 is GTSNPN and CDR2 SVGIG (reference sequence). CDR3 length equals 15 residues. CDR3 nucleotide sequence: TGTGCCTGGTTAGGGTCGGGACAGGGTGGAGAAAAACTGTTTTTT. As protein: CAWLGSGQGGEKLFF. The whole variable domain, remainder taken from reference TRBV30 and TRBJ1-4, is SQTIHQWPATLVQPVGSPLSLECTVEGTSNPNLYWYRQAAGRGLQLLFYSVGIGQISSEVPQNLSASRPQDRQFILSSKKLLLSDSGFYLCAWLGSGQGGEKLFFGSGTQLSVL.

The chain combines TRBV7-3 with TRBJ2-1, with 8 bases that match TRBD1. The CDR3 runs 16 residues. In germline, CDR1 is SGHTA, CDR2 FQGTGA. J lost 7 bases, V lost 2 bases, and 10 bases had no gene match. The CDR3 reads CASSLHGTGRPNEQFF. The CDR3 region has the DNA TGTGCCAGCAGCTTACACGGGACAGGTCGGCCGAATGAGCAGTTCTTC.

The rearrangement uses TRBV4-2 and TRBJ2-7; 8 bases fit TRBD1. The CDR3 totals 15 residues. V shed 3 bases, J shed 2 bases, and the junction held 6 bases outside the gene matches. Germline assignment: CDR1 LGHNA and CDR2 YNFKEQ. The CDR3 is CASSHTEQGAYEQYF. For the CDR3, the DNA is TGTGCCAGCAGCCACACCGAACAGGGGGCCTACGAGCAGTACTTC.

This chain connects TRBV6-5 to TRBJ1-5, with no clear D. V was trimmed by 6 bases and J by 0 bases, leaving 12 bases between them. Germline values: CDR1 MNHEY, CDR2 SVGAGI. This CDR3 is 15 amino acids long. The CDR3 bases are TGTGCCAGCAGCCTAACAGCGATTAGCAATCAGCCCCAGCATTTT. Translated, it gives CASSLTAISNQPQHF.

The chain has TRBV3-1 (or the pseudogene TRBV3-2) and TRBJ1-1; possibly TRBD1 for D (6 bases). Deletions cut 4 bases from V and 4 bases from J, with 16 bases between. The CDR3 runs to 15 residues. Germline CDR1 and CDR2: LGHDT and YNNKEL (reference sequence). CDR3 region: CASSPTPQGSTEAFF. The CDR3 DNA reads TGTGCCAGCAGCCCCACTCCACAGGGAAGCACTGAAGCTTTCTTT.

This rearrangement joins TRBV4-2 to TRBJ2-7; no reliable D call. The CDR3 is 13 amino acids. Per the germline V gene, CDR1 is LGHNA and CDR2 is YNFKEQ. V was trimmed by 3 bases and J by 6 bases, leaving 12 bases between them. For the CDR3, the DNA is TGTGCCAGCAGCCAGGAAACAGCAAGCGAGCAGTACTTC. Protein sequence: CASSQETASEQYF.

This chain links TRBV5-1 with TRBJ2-3; D not resolved. Looked up from germline, CDR1 is SGHRS and CDR2 is YFSETQ. The CDR3 sequence is 15 residues long. Trimming removed 0 bases from V and 0 bases from J, with 8 bases in between. DNA of the CDR3: TGCGCCAGCAGCTTGGATCCAGGAAGCACAGATACGCAGTATTTT. Translation: CASSLDPGSTDTQYF.

V gene TRBV5-1 combines with J gene TRBJ2-5; a possible D gene is TRBD2 (5 bases). The ends were cut back, 5 bases at V and 4 bases at J, with 18 bases in the middle. CDR1 is SGHRS, CDR2 YFSETQ, per germline. There are 15 residues in the CDR3. The CDR3 region is CASRTMGLALETQYF. The CDR3 bases are TGCGCCAGCAGAACTATGGGCCTAGCCTTAGAGACCCAGTACTTC.

The chain joins TRBV11-2 to TRBJ2-1; 12 nucleotides match TRBD2. V lost 5 bases and J lost 6; bases outside the gene matches: 8. Germline assignment: CDR1 SGHAT and CDR2 FQNNGV. The CDR3 spans 16 residues. The CDR3 DNA reads TGTGCCAGCAGCCCATCTAGCGGGAGGGCCGGCAATGAGCAGTTCTTC. Its translation is CASSPSSGRAGNEQFF.

The V and J genes are TRBV28 and TRBJ2-1; 11 bases are shared with TRBD2. V lost 5 bases and J lost 0; bases outside the gene matches: 6. The CDR3 totals 17 residues. Germline V gene lookup returns CDR1 MDHEN and CDR2 SYDVKM. The CDR3 loop reads CASSPIAGGPSYNEQFF. CDR3 nucleotide sequence: TGTGCCAGCAGTCCAATAGCGGGAGGGCCCTCCTACAATGAGCAGTTCTTC.

Comments on this clone: This may be a read error, as it is one base from a much larger clone. The V and J genes are TRBV28 and TRBJ2-2; D remains unclear. V was pared by 6 bases and J by 4 bases, with 6 bases between. The CDR3 spans 12 residues. The germline gives CDR1 MDHEN, CDR2 SYDVKM. CDR3 in amino acids: CASRWGTGELFF. As DNA, the CDR3 is TGTGCCAGCAGATGGGGCACCGGGGAGCTGTTTTTT. The complete variable domain, with remaining parts taken from reference TRBV28 and TRBJ2-2, reads DVKVTQSSRYLVKRTGEKVFLECVQDMDHENMFWYRQDPGLGLRLIYFSYDVKMKEKGDIPEGYSVSREKKERFSLILESASTNQTSMYLCASRWGTGELFFGEGSRLTVL.

This clone was counted once. The chain employs TRBV2 and TRBJ2-5; the D gene is possibly TRBD1 (6 bases). The CDR3 consists of 14 residues. In germline, CDR1 is SNHLY, CDR2 FYNNEI. V lost 4 bases, J lost 7 bases, and 16 bases lay in between. The CDR3 region is CASSAPEGVGTQYF. As DNA, the CDR3 is TGTGCCAGCAGTGCGCCTGAGGGGGTAGGGACCCAGTACTTC.

This clone is a singleton in its sample. This sequence joins TRBV19 and TRBJ1-2, with D tentatively TRBD1 (5 bases). CDR1 and CDR2 (germline): LNHDA, SQIVND (reference sequence). V shed 9 bases and J shed 9 bases, with 20 bases lying between them. The CDR3 spans 13 residues. CDR3 amino acids: CASTPRELDRYTF. The CDR3 coding sequence is TGTGCCAGCACCCCCAGGGAGTTGGATCGCTACACCTTC. Looking up the rest from reference TRBV19 and TRBJ1-2 gives the full variable domain: DGGITQSPKYLFRKEGQNVTLSCEQNLNHDAMYWYRQDPGQGLRLIYYSQIVNDFQKGDIAEGYSVSREKKESFPLTVTSAQKNPTAFYLCASTPRELDRYTFGSGTRLTVV.

The V call is TRBV2, the J call TRBJ1-2; D unclear. Germline V gene sequence: CDR1 SNHLY, CDR2 FYNNEI. The CDR3 has 13 residues. V lost 4 bases to trimming and J lost 2 bases, with 8 bases between them. Here the CDR3 reads CASSGDLNYGYTF. Written as DNA, the CDR3 is TGTGCCAGCAGTGGCGACCTCAACTATGGCTACACCTTC.

This clone was counted a single time. An end of the junction differs from the germline gene, which may be a read error. The chain couples TRBV27 to TRBJ2-2; 8 bases line up with TRBD1. From germline, CDR1 is MNHEY and CDR2 SMNVEV (reference sequence). CDR3 length: 12 amino acids. The CDR3 DNA is TGTGCCAGCCCCGGACAGGGCGAACGGGCTGTTTTT. It is translated as CASPGQGERAVF.

This rearrangement joins TRBV6-6 to TRBJ1-4, with D possibly TRBD1 on 5 matching bases. Germline V gene lookup returns CDR1 MNHNY and CDR2 SVGAGI (reference sequence). The CDR3 consists of 14 residues. V gave up 5 bases and J gave up 7 bases, with 14 bases separating them. The CDR3 DNA reads TGTGCCAGCAGTGAGCCTGAGGGGAGTGAAAAACTGTTTTTT. Protein sequence: CASSEPEGSEKLFF.

The chain is built from TRBV4-3 and TRBJ1-1; 8 nucleotides line up with TRBD1. This CDR3 contains 22 residues. Losses at the gene ends were 3 bases for V and 4 bases for J; bases not matched to a gene: 28. Germline CDR1 is LGHNA and CDR2 is YSLEER. The CDR3 bases are TGCGCCAGCAGCCACTCGGTAGGACGGAGCCTCACAGGGGGAAGATTGAGCACTGAAGCTTTCTTT. Translating gives CASSHSVGRSLTGGRLSTEAFF.

The V and J genes are TRBV18 and TRBJ2-5, with TRBD2 identical over 8 bases. Trimming at V came to 1 base and at J to 4 bases, leaving 11 bases not matched to a gene. CDR1 is KGHSH and CDR2 is LQKENI in the germline V gene. The CDR3 runs 17 residues. CDR3 sequence (DNA): TGTGCCAGCTCACCACGTACGTTAGCGGGGTCGGCAGAGACCCAGTACTTC. Protein product: CASSPRTLAGSAETQYF.

This sequence joins TRBV19 and TRBJ1-1, with D unresolved. V was pared by 7 bases and J by 4 bases, with 10 bases between. CDR3 length: 12 amino acids. CDR1 LNHDA and CDR2 SQIVND come from the germline V gene (reference sequence). This CDR3 is CASKTRTTEAFF. In nucleotides, the CDR3 is TGTGCCAGTAAGACCAGGACCACTGAAGCTTTCTTT.